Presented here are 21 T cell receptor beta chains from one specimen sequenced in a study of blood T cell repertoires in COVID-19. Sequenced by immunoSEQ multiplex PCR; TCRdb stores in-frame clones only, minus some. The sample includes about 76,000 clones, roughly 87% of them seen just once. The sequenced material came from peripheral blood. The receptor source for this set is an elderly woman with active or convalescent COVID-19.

CDR3 nucleotide sequence: TGTGCCAGCAGCGTAGCTTTAGCGGGGAGCAATGAGCAGTTCTTC. It translates to CASSVALAGSNEQFF. V gene TRBV9 combines with J gene TRBJ2-1; 8 nucleotides align to TRBD2. The germline CDR1 and CDR2 sequences are SGDLS and YYNGEE. V lost 0 bases to trimming and J lost 6 bases; unmatched junction nucleotides: 5. This CDR3 has 15 residues.

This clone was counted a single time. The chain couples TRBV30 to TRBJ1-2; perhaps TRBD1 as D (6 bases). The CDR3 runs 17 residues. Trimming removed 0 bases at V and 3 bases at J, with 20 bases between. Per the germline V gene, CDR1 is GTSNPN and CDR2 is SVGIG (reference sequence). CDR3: CAWSVRRQALRDYGYTF. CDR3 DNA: TGTGCCTGGAGTGTACGTCGACAGGCCCTGAGGGACTATGGCTACACCTTC.

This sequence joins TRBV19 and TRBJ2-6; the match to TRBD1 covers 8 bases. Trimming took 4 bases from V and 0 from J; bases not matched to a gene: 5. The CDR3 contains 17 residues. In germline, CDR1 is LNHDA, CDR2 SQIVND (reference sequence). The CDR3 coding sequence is TGTGCCAGTAGTAAGACAGGGGCGAACTCTGGGGCCAACGTCCTGACTTTC. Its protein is CASSKTGANSGANVLTF.

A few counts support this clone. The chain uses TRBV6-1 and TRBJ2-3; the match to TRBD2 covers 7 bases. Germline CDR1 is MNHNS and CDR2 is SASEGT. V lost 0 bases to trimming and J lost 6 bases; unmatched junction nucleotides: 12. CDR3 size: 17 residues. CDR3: CASSEARGWTTGDTQYF. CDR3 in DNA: TGTGCCAGCAGTGAAGCGCGGGGGTGGACGACGGGGGATACGCAGTATTTT.

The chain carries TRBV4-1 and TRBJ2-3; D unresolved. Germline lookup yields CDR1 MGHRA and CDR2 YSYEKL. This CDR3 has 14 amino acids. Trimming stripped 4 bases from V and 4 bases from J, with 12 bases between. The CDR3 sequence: CASSPDLGPDTQYF. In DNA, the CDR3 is TGCGCCAGCAGCCCTGACCTGGGCCCAGATACGCAGTATTTT.

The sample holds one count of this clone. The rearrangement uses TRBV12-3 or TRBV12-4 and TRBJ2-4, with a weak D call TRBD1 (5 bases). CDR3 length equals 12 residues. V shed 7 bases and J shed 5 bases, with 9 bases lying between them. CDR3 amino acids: CASKRGQNIQYF. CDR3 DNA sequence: TGTGCCAGCAAAAGGGGCCAAAACATTCAGTACTTC.

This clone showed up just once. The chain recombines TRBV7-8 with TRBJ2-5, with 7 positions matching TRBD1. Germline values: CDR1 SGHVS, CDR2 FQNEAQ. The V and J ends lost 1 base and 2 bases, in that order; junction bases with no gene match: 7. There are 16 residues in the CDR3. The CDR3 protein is CASSLGRGTAQETQYF. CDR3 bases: TGTGCCAGCAGCTTAGGGAGAGGGACAGCTCAAGAGACCCAGTACTTC.

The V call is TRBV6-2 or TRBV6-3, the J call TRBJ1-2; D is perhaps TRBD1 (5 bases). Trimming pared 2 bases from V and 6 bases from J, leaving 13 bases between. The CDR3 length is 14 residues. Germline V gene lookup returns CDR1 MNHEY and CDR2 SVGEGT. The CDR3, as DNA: TGTGCCAGCAGTTACGTCGGCAGGGTGGATGGCTACACCTTC. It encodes CASSYVGRVDGYTF.

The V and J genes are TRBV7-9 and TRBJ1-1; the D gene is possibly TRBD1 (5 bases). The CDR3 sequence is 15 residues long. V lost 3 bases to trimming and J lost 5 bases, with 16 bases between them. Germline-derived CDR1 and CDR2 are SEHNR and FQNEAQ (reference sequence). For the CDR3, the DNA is TGTGCCAGCAGCTTGGGGGACGGAGGGAGGACTGAAGCTTTCTTT. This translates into CASSLGDGGRTEAFF.

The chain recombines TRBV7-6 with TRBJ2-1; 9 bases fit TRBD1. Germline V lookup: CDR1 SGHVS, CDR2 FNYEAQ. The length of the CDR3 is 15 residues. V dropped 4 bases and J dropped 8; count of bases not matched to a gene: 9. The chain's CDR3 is CASSSSRDRVDEQFF. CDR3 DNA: TGTGCCAGCAGCTCGTCCCGGGACAGGGTCGATGAGCAGTTCTTC.

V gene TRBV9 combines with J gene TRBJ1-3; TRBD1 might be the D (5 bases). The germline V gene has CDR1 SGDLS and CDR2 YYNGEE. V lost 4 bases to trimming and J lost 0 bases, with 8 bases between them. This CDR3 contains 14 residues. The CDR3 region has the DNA TGTGCCAGCAGCCAACAGGTCTCTGGAAACACCATATATTTT. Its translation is CASSQQVSGNTIYF. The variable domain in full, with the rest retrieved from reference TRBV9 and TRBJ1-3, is DSGVTQTPKHLITATGQRVTLRCSPRSGDLSVYWYQQSLDQGLQFLIQYYNGEERAKGNILERFSAQQFPDLHSELNLSSLELGDSALYFCASSQQVSGNTIYFGEGSWLTVV.

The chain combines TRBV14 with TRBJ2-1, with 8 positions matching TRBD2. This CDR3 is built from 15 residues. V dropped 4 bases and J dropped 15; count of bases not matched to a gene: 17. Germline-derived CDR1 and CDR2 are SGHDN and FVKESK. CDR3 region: CASSLGLAGGTKPFF. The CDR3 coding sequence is TGTGCCAGCAGCCTTGGACTAGCAGGAGGGACGAAACCGTTCTTC.

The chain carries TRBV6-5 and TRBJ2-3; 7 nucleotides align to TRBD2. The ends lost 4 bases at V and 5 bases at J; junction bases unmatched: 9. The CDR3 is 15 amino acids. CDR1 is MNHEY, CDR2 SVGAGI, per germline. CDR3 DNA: TGTGCCAGCAGTTGGAGCAGCGGGGTGAAAGATACGCAGTATTTT. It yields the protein CASSWSSGVKDTQYF.

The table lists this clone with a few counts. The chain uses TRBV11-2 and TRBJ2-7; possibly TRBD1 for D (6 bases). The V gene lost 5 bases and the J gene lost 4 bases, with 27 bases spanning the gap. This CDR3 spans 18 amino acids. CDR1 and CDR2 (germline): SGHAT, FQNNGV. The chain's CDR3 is CASSPTGTPRLTRYEQYF. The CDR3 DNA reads TGTGCCAGCAGCCCCACCGGGACACCTAGACTCACGAGGTACGAGCAGTACTTC.

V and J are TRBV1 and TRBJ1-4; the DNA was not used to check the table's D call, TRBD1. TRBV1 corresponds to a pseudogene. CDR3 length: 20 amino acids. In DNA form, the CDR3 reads TGCACCAGCAGCCAGGGCCGAGCCGGGACAGCCGATGCATTAAATGAAAAACTGTTTTTT. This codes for CTSSQGRAGTADALNEKLFF.

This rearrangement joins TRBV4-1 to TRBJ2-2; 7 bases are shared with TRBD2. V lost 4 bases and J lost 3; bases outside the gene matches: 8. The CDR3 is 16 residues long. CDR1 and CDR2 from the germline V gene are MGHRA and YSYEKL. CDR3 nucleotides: TGCGCCAGCAGCCCCTCGAGCGGGGTTTACACCGGGGAGCTGTTTTTT. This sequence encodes CASSPSSGVYTGELFF.

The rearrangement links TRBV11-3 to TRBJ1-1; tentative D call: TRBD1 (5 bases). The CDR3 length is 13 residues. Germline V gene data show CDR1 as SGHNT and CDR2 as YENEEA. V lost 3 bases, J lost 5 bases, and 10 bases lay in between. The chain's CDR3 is CASSFSRGTEAFF. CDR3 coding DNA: TGTGCCAGCAGCTTTTCAAGGGGTACTGAAGCTTTCTTT.

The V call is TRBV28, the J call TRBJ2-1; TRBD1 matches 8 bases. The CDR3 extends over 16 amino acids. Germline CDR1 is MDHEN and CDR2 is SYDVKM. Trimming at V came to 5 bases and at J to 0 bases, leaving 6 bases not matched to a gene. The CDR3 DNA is TGTGCCAGCAGTCCCGACAGGGGACGCTCCTACAATGAGCAGTTCTTC. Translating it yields CASSPDRGRSYNEQFF.

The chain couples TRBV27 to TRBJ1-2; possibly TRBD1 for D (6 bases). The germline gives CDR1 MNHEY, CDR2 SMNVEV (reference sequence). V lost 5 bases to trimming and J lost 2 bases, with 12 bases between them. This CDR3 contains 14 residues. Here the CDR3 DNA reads TGTGCCAGCAGTGGAGGGGGGGGGAACTATGGCTACACCTTC. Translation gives CASSGGGGNYGYTF.

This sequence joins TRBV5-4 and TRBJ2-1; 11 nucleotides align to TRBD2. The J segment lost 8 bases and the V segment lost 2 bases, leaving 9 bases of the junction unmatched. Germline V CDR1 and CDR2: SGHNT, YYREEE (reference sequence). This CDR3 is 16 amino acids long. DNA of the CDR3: TGTGCCAGCAGCTTACTTAGCGGGGGGGCCTCACATGAGCAGTTCTTC. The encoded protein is CASSLLSGGASHEQFF.

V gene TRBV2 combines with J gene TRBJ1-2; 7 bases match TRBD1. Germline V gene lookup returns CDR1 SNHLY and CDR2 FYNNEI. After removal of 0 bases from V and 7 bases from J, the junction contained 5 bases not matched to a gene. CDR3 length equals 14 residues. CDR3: CASSEARDSLGYTF. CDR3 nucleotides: TGTGCCAGCAGTGAAGCTAGGGACAGCCTTGGCTACACCTTC.